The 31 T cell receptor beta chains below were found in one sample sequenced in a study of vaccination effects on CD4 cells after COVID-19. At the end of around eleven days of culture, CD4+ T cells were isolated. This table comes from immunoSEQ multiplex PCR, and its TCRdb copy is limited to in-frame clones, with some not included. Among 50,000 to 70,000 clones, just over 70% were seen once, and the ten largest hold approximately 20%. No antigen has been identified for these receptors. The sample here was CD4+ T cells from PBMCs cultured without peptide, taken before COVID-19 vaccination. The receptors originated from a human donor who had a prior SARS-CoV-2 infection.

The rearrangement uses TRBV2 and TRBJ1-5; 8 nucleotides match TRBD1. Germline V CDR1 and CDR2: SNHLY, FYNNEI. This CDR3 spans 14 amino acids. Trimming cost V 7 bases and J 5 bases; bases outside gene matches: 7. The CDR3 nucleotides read TGTGCCAGCACTCGGGACAGGACCTATCAGCCCCAGCATTTT. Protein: CASTRDRTYQPQHF.

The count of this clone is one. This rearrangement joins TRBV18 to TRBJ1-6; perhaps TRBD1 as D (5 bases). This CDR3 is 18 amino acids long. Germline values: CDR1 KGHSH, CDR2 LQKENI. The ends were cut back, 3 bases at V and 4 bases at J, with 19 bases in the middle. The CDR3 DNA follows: TGTGCCAGCTCACCCTCTGGGGCCTCTGGGGGTTATAATTCACCCCTCCACTTT. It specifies CASSPSGASGGYNSPLHF.

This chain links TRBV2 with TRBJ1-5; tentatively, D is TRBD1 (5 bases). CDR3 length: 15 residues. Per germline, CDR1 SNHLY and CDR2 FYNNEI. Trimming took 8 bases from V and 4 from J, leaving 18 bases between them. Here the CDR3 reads CASCLGASSNQPQHF. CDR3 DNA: TGTGCCAGCTGCTTAGGGGCCAGCTCGAATCAGCCCCAGCATTTT.

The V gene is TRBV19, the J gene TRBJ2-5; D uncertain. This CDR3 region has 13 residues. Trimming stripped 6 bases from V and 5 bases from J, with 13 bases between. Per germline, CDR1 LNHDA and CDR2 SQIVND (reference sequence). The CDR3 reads CASRGFVIETQYF. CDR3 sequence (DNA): TGTGCCAGTAGGGGATTTGTGATTGAGACCCAGTACTTC.

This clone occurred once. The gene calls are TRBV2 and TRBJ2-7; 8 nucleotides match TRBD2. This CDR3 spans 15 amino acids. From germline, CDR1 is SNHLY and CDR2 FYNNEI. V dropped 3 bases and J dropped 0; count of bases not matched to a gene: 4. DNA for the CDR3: TGTGCCAGCAGTGACGGGACTAGAGGCTCCTACGAGCAGTACTTC. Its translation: CASSDGTRGSYEQYF.

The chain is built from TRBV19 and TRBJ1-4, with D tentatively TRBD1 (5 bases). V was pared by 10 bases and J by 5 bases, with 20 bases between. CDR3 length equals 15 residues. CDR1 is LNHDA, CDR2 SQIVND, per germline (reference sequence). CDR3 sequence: CATAGRGTWNEKLFF. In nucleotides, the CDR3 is TGTGCCACTGCCGGTCGGGGGACTTGGAATGAAAAACTGTTTTTT.

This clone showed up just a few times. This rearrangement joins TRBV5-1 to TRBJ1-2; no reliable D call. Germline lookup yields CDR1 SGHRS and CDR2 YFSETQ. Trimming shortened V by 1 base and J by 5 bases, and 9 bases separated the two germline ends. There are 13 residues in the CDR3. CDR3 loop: CASSLTIGYGYTF. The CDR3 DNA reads TGCGCCAGCAGCTTGACAATAGGGTATGGCTACACCTTC.

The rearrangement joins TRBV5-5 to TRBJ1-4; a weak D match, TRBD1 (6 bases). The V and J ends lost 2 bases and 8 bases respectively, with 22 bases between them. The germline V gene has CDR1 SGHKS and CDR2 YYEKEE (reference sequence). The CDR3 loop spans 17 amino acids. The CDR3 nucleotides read TGTGCCAGCAGCTTCGGAGCCACCCGGGGGCTGCAGGAAAAACTGTTTTTT. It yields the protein CASSFGATRGLQEKLFF.

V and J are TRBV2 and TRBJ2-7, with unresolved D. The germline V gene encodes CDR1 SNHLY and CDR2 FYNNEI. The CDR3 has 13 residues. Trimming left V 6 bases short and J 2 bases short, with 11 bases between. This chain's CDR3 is CASSLGPAYEQYF. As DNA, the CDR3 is TGTGCCAGCAGCCTTGGACCGGCCTACGAGCAGTACTTC.

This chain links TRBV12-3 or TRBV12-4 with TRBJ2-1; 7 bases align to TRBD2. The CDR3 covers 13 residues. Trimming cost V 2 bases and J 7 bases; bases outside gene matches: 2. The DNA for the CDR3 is TGTGCCAGCAGTTTATATAGCGGGAATGAGCAGTTCTTC. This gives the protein CASSLYSGNEQFF.

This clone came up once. CDR3 sequence reads: CASSLSGGTYNEQFF. The CDR3 DNA follows: TGTGCCAGCAGCTTAAGCGGTGGAACCTACAATGAGCAGTTCTTC. This chain links TRBV7-2 with TRBJ2-1, with a tentative D call TRBD2 (5 bases). The CDR3 contains 15 residues. The V gene lost 2 bases and the J gene lost 2 bases, with 10 bases spanning the gap. The germline V gene has CDR1 SGHTA and CDR2 FQGNSA.

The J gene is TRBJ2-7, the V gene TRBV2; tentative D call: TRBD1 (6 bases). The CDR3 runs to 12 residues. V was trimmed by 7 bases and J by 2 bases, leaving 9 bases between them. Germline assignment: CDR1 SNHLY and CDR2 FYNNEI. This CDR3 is CASKDSPYEQYF. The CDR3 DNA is TGTGCCAGCAAGGACAGCCCCTACGAGCAGTACTTC.

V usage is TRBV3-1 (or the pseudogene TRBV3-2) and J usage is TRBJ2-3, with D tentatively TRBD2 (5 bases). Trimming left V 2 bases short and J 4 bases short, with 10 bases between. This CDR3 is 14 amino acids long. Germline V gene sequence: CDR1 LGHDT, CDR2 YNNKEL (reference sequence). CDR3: CASSQLSGPDTQYF. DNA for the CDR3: TGTGCCAGCAGCCAACTGAGCGGCCCAGATACGCAGTATTTT.

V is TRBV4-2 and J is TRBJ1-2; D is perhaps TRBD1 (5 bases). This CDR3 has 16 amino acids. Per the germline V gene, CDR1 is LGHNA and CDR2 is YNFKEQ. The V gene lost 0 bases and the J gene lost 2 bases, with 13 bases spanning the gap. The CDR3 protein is CASSQETGPGNYGYTF. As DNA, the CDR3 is TGTGCCAGCAGCCAAGAAACGGGACCGGGGAACTATGGCTACACCTTC.

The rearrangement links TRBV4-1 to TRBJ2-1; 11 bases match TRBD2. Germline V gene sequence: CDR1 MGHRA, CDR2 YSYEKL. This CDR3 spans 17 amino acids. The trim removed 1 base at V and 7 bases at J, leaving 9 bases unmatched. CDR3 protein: CASSQVRLAGGTNEQFF. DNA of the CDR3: TGCGCCAGCAGCCAAGTACGGCTAGCGGGAGGTACGAATGAGCAGTTCTTC.

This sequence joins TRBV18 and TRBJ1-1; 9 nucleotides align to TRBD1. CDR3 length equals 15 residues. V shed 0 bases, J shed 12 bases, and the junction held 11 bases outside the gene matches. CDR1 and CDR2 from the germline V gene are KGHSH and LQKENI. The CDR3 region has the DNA TGTGCCAGCTCACCACCGGGGACAGGGAGGACGACAACTTTCTTT. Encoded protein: CASSPPGTGRTTTFF.

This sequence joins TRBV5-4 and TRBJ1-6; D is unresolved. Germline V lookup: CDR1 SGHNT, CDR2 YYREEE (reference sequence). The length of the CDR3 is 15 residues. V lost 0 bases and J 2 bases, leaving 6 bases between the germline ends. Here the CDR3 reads CASSLASTYNSPLHF. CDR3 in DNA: TGTGCCAGCAGCTTGGCCTCGACCTATAATTCACCCCTCCACTTT.

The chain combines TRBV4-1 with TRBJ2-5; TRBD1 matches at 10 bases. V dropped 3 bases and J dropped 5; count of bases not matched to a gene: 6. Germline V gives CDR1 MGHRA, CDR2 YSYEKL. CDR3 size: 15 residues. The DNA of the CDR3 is TGCGCCAGCAGCCACCAAGACAGGGGGCAGGAGACCCAGTACTTC. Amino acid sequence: CASSHQDRGQETQYF.

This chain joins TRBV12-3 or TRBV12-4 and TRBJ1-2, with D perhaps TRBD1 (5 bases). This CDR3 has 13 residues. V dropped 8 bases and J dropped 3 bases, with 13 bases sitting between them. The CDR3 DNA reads TGTGCCAGCTTCGCTGACAGCTACTATGGCTACACCTTC. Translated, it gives CASFADSYYGYTF.

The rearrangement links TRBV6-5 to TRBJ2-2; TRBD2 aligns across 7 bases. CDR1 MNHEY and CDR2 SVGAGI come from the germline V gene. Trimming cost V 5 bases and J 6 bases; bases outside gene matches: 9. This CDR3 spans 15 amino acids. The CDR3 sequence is CASSTKAGVPGELFF. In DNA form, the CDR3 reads TGTGCCAGCAGTACTAAGGCGGGAGTCCCCGGGGAGCTGTTTTTT.

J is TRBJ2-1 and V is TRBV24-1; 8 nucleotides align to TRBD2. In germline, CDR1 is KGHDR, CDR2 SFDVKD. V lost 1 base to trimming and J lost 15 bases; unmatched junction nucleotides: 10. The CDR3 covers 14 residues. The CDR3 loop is CATSDFRTSFSLFF. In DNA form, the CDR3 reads TGTGCCACCAGTGATTTCCGGACTAGCTTCTCCTTGTTCTTC.

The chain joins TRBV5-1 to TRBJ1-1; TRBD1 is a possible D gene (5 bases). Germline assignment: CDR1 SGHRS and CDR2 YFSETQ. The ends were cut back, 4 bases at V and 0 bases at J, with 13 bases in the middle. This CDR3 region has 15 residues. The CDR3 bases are TGCGCCAGCAGCCCGTTCGGCAGGGTGAACACTGAAGCTTTCTTT. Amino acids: CASSPFGRVNTEAFF.

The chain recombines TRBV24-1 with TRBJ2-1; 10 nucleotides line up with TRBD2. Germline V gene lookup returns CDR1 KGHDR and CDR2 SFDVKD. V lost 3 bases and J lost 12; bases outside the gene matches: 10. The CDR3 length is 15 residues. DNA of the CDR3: TGTGCCACCAGTGATGATGGTAGCGGGGGGTTGGGGCAGTTCTTC. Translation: CATSDDGSGGLGQFF.

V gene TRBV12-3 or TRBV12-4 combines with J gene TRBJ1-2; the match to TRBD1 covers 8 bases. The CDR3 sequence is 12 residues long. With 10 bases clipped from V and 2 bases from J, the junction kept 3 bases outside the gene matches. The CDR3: CATRGPNYGYTF. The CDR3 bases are TGTGCCACCAGGGGGCCCAACTATGGCTACACCTTC.

The CDR3 protein is CASSLEAWGSSYNEQFF. CDR3 DNA sequence: TGTGCCAGCAGCTTAGAGGCGTGGGGCTCCTCCTACAATGAGCAGTTCTTC. V gene TRBV11-3 combines with J gene TRBJ2-1; maybe TRBD1 (5 bases). The V end lost 0 bases, the J end lost 0 bases, and 12 bases lay between the germline ends. The CDR3 sequence is 17 residues long. Per the germline V gene, CDR1 is SGHNT and CDR2 is YENEEA.

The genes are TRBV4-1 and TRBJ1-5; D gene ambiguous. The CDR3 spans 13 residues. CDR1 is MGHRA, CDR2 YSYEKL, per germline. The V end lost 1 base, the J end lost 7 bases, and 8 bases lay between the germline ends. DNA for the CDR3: TGCGCCAGCAGCCAAGCCTTTAAACAGCCCCAGCATTTT. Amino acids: CASSQAFKQPQHF.

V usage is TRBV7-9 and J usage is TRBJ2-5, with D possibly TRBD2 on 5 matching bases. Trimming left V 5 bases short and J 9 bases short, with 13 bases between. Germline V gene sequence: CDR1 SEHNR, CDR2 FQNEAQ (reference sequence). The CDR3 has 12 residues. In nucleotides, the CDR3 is TGTGCCAGCAGCGTAACGCCCGGGGCCCAGTACTTC. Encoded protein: CASSVTPGAQYF. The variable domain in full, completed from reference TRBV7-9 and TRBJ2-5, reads DTGVSQNPRHKITKRGQNVTFRCDPISEHNRLYWYRQTLGQGPEFLTYFQNEAQLEKSRLLSDRFSAERPKGSFSTLEIQRTEQGDSAMYLCASSVTPGAQYFGPGTRLLVL.

The CDR3, as DNA: TGCAGCGTTGAACAAAGGGTAGCTAGGAATGAGCAGTTCTTC. Translating gives CSVEQRVARNEQFF. The chain is built from TRBV29-1 and TRBJ2-1; D not certain. The CDR3 sequence is 14 residues long. Germline values: CDR1 SQVTM, CDR2 ANQGSEA. With 2 bases removed from V and 7 bases from J, the gap between germline ends came to 15 bases.

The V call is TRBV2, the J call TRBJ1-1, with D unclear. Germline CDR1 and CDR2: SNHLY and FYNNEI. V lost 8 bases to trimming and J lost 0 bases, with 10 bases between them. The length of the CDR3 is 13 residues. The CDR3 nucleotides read TGTGCCAGCCTACGAGAAGTGAACACTGAAGCTTTCTTT. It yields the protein CASLREVNTEAFF.

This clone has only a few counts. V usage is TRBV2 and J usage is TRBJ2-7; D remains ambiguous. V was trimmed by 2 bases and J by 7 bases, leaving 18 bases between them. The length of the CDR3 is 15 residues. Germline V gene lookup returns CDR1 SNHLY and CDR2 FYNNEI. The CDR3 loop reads CASSERSPGLGEQYF. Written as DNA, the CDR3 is TGTGCCAGCAGTGAAAGGTCTCCGGGTTTGGGGGAGCAGTACTTC.

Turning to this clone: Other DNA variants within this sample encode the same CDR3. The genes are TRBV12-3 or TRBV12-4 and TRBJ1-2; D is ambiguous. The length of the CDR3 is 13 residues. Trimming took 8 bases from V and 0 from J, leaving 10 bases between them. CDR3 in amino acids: CASSLNTNYGYTF. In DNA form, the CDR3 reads TGTGCCAGCTCCTTAAATACTAACTATGGCTACACCTTC.